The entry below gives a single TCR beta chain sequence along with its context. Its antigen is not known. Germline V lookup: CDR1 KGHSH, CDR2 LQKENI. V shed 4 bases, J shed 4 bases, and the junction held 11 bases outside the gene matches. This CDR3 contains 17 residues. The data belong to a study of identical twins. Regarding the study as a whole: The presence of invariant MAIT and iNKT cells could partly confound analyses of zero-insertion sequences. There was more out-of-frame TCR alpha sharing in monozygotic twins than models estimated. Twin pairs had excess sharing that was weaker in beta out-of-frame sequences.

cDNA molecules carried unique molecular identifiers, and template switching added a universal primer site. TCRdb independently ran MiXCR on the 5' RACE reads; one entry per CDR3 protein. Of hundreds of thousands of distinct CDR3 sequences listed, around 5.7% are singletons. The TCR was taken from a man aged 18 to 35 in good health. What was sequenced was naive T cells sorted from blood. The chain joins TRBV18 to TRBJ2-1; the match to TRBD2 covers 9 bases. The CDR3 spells CASSLRTSELLYNEQFF. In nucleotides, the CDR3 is TGTGCCAGCTCACTGAGGACTAGCGAACTTTTATACAATGAGCAGTTCTTC.